Following are 9 T cell receptor beta chains from one sample sequenced in a study of Graves' ophthalmopathy and Graves' hyperthyroidism. RNA transcripts yielded amplified TCR beta CDR3 regions. RT-PCR with HTBI primers came first, then second-round multiplex PCR. A single record per CDR3 protein comes from TCRdb applying MiXCR to the multiplex PCR reads. The table has over a million distinct CDR3 sequences, about two fifths seen once. Sequenced: peripheral blood or thyroid tissue (not recorded which). The receptor source for this set is an adult man with Graves' hyperthyroidism.

J is TRBJ1-5 and V is TRBV19; D possibly corresponds to TRBD1 (6 bases). The germline V and J ends were trimmed by 2 bases and 4 bases, with 12 bases remaining between them. The CDR3 is made up of 15 amino acids. Germline CDR1 is LNHDA and CDR2 is SQIVND (reference sequence). The CDR3 coding sequence is TGTGCCAGTAGTATACACAGGGAGCTGAATCAGCCCCAGCATTTT. Protein: CASSIHRELNQPQHF.

The chain couples TRBV7-8 to TRBJ2-6; a weak D match, TRBD2 (7 bases). CDR3 length: 21 residues. The germline V gene has CDR1 SGHVS and CDR2 FQNEAQ. V was pared by 0 bases and J by 0 bases, with 21 bases between. The CDR3 loop reads CASSLARWAGASASGANVLTF. CDR3 in DNA: TGTGCCAGCAGCTTAGCGAGGTGGGCGGGGGCCAGCGCCTCTGGGGCCAACGTCCTGACTTTC.

This rearrangement joins TRBV20-1 to TRBJ2-3; no clear D. This CDR3 comprises 12 residues. Germline CDR1 and CDR2: DFQATT and SNEGSKA (reference sequence). Trimming shortened V by 3 bases and J by 3 bases, and 7 bases separated the two germline ends. CDR3 region: CSASSVTDTQYF. The CDR3 nucleotides read TGCAGTGCTAGTTCAGTGACAGATACGCAGTATTTT.

This clonotype was seen at least ten times. The rearrangement joins TRBV5-1 to TRBJ1-4; D uncertain. V shed 0 bases and J shed 7 bases, with 13 bases lying between them. Germline V CDR1 and CDR2: SGHRS, YFSETQ. The CDR3 is made up of 15 amino acids. CDR3 DNA: TGCGCCAGCAGCTTGGGGCGACCCGAGGGTGAAAAACTGTTTTTT. This gives the protein CASSLGRPEGEKLFF. Full variable domain (outside the CDR3, taken from reference TRBV5-1 and TRBJ1-4): KAGVTQTPRYLIKTRGQQVTLSCSPISGHRSVSWYQQTPGQGLQFLFEYFSETQRNKGNFPGRFSGRQFSNSRSEMNVSTLELGDSALYLCASSLGRPEGEKLFFGSGTQLSVL.

For this clonotype: Being one base from a much bigger clone, this may be a read error. This rearrangement joins TRBV19 to TRBJ2-5; D ambiguous. From germline, CDR1 is LNHDA and CDR2 SQIVND (reference sequence). This CDR3 contains 14 residues. Trimming stripped 3 bases from V and 5 bases from J, with 13 bases between. The CDR3 loop is CASSMVPEMETQYF. In DNA form, the CDR3 reads TGTGCCAGTAGTATGGTTCCCGAGATGGAGACCCAGTACTTC.

Remarks on this clonotype: Since a much larger clone is just one base distant, this may be a read error. V gene TRBV6-6 combines with J gene TRBJ1-2; D possibly corresponds to TRBD1 (6 bases). Germline V gene lookup returns CDR1 MNHNY and CDR2 SVGAGI (reference sequence). The length of the CDR3 is 13 residues. The V end lost 5 bases, the J end lost 10 bases, and 17 bases lay between the germline ends. In nucleotides, the CDR3 is TGTGCCAGCAGTCCGACAGGTGGCATCGACTACACCTTC. Translating it yields CASSPTGGIDYTF.

This clonotype was counted ten times or more. V gene TRBV20-1 combines with J gene TRBJ1-4; TRBD1 matches at 8 bases. This CDR3 has 16 residues. Germline assignment: CDR1 DFQATT and CDR2 SNEGSKA (reference sequence). Losses at the gene ends were 1 base for V and 2 bases for J; bases not matched to a gene: 6. Written as DNA, the CDR3 is TGCAGTGCTAGAGGAAGGACAGGGCTGACTAATGAAAAACTGTTTTTT. Translated, it gives CSARGRTGLTNEKLFF.

The V and J genes are TRBV9 and TRBJ2-2, with 10 bases matching TRBD2. Germline V CDR1 and CDR2: SGDLS, YYNGEE. The CDR3 length is 16 residues. Germline trimming cut 3 bases from V and 5 bases from J; bases unmatched to any gene: 7. CDR3 region: CASSGNLAGGTGELFF. CDR3 DNA: TGTGCCAGCAGCGGAAATTTAGCGGGAGGTACCGGGGAGCTGTTTTTT.

The gene calls are TRBV7-9 and TRBJ1-2, with D unresolved. This CDR3 is built from 16 residues. CDR1 is SEHNR, CDR2 FQNEAQ, per germline (reference sequence). The V end lost 1 base, the J end lost 0 bases, and 12 bases lay between the germline ends. CDR3 protein: CASSLGMASPNYGYTF. The CDR3, as DNA: TGTGCCAGCAGCTTAGGCATGGCCTCTCCTAACTATGGCTACACCTTC.